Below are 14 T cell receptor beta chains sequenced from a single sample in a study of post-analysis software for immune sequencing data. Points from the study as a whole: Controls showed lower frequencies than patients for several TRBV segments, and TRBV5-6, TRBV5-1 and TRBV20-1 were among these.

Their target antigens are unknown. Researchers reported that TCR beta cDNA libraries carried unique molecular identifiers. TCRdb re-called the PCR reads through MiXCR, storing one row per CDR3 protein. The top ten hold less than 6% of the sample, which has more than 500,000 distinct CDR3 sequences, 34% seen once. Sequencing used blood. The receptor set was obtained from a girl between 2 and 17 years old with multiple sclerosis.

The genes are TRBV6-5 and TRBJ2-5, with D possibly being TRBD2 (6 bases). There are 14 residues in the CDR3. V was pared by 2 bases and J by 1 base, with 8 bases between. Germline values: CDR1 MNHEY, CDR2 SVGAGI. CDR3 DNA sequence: TGTGCCAGCAGTTACGGCGGGGCCCAAGAGACCCAGTACTTC. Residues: CASSYGGAQETQYF.

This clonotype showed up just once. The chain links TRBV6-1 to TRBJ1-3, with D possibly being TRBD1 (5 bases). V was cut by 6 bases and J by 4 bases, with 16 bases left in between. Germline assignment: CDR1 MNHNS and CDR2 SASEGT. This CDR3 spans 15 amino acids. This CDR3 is CASSHTAGFGNTIYF. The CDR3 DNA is TGTGCCAGCAGCCATACCGCAGGGTTCGGAAACACCATATATTTT.

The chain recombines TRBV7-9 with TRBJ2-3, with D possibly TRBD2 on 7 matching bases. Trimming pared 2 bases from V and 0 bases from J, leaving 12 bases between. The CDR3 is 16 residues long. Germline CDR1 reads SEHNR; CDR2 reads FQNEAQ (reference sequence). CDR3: CASSLRGAQSTDTQYF. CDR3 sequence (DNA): TGTGCCAGCAGCTTACGGGGGGCACAAAGCACAGATACGCAGTATTTT.

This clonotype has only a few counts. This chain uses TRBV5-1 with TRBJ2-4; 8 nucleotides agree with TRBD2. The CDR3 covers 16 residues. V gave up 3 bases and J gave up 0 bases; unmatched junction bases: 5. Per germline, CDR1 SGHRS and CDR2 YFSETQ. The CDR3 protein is CASSSTSGLAKNIQYF. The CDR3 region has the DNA TGCGCCAGCAGCTCCACTAGCGGCCTAGCCAAAAACATTCAGTACTTC.

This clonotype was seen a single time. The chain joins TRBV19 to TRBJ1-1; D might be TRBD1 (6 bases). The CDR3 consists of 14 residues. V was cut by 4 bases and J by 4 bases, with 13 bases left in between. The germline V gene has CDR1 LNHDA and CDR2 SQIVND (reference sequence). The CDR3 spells CASSNTGIGTEAFF. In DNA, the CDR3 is TGTGCCAGTAGTAACACAGGGATTGGCACTGAAGCTTTCTTT.

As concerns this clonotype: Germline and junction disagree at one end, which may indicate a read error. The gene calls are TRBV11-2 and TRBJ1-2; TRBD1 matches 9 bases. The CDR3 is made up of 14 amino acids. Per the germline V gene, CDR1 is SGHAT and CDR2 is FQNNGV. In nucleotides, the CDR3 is TGTGCCGGCAGCCCCCCGACAGGGGGGTATGGCTACACCTTC. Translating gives CAGSPPTGGYGYTF.

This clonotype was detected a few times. The CDR3 protein is CASSRLSGGGSPLHF. CDR3 in DNA: TGTGCCAGCTCACGTCTCTCCGGAGGGGGTTCACCCCTCCACTTT. J is TRBJ1-6 and V is TRBV18, with D possibly TRBD1 on 6 matching bases. Deletions cut 4 bases from V and 9 bases from J, with 16 bases between. CDR1 and CDR2 from the germline V gene are KGHSH and LQKENI. CDR3 length: 15 residues.

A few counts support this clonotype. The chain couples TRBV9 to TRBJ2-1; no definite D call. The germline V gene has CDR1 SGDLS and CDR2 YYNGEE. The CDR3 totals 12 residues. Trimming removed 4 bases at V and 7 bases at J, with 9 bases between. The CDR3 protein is CASSPQENEQFF. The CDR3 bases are TGTGCCAGCAGCCCTCAAGAGAATGAGCAGTTCTTC. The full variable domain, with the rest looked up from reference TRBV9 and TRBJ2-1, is DSGVTQTPKHLITATGQRVTLRCSPRSGDLSVYWYQQSLDQGLQFLIQYYNGEERAKGNILERFSAQQFPDLHSELNLSSLELGDSALYFCASSPQENEQFFGPGTRLTVL.

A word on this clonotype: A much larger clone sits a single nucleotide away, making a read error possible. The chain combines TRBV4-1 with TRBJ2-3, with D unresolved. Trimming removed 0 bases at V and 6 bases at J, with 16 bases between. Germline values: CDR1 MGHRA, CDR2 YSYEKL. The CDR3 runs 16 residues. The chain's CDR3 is CASSQESTEVGDTQYF. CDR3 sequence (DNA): TGCGCCAGCAGCCAAGAGTCTACAGAGGTCGGGGATACGCAGTATTTT.

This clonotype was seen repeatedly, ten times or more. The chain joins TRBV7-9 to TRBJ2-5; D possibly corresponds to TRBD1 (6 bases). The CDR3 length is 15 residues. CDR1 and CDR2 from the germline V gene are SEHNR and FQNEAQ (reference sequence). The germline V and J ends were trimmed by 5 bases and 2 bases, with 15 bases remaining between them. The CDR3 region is CASSRIRQAQETQYF. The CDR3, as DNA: TGTGCCAGCAGCCGGATCCGACAGGCGCAAGAGACCCAGTACTTC. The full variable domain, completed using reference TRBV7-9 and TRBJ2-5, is DTGVSQNPRHKITKRGQNVTFRCDPISEHNRLYWYRQTLGQGPEFLTYFQNEAQLEKSRLLSDRFSAERPKGSFSTLEIQRTEQGDSAMYLCASSRIRQAQETQYFGPGTRLLVL.

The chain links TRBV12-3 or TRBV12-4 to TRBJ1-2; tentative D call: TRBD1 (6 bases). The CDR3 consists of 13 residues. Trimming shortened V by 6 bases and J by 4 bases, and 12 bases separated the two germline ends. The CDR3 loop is CASSRTGLYGYTF. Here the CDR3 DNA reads TGTGCCAGCAGCCGCACAGGGCTCTATGGCTACACCTTC.

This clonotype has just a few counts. CDR3 bases: TGTGCCAGCAGCCTCGGGGTATATGGCGGGAACCGCTACGAGCAGTACTTC. It encodes CASSLGVYGGNRYEQYF. This sequence joins TRBV11-2 and TRBJ2-7; D might be TRBD2 (6 bases). V was pared by 5 bases and J by 3 bases, with 23 bases between. This CDR3 comprises 17 residues. Germline CDR1 and CDR2: SGHAT and FQNNGV.

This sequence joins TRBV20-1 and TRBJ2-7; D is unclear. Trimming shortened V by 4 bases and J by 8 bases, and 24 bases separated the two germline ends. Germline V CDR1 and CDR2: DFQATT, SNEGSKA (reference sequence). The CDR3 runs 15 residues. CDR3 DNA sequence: TGCAGTGCTACTGCCCCTCAACTTACCCTTTACCAGCAGTACTTC. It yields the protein CSATAPQLTLYQQYF.

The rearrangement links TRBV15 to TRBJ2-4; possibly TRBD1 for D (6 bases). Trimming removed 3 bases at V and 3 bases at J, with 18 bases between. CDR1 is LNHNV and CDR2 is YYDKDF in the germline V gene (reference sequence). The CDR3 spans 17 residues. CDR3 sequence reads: CATSRDTGSAVKNIQYF. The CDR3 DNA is TGTGCCACCAGCAGGGATACAGGGTCTGCGGTCAAAAACATTCAGTACTTC. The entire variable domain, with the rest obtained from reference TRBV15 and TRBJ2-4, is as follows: DAMVIQNPRYQVTQFGKPVTLSCSQTLNHNVMYWYQQKSSQAPKLLFHYYDKDFNNEADTPDNFQSRRPNTSFCFLDIRSPGLGDTAMYLCATSRDTGSAVKNIQYFGAGTRLSVL.